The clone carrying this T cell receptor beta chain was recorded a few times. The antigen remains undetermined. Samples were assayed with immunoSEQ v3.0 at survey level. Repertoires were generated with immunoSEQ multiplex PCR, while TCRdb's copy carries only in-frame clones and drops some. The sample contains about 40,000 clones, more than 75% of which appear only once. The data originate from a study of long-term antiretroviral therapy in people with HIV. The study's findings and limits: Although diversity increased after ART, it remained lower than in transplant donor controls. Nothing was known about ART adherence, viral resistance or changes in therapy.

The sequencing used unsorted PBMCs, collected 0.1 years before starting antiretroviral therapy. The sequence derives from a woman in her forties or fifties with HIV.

DNA of the CDR3: TGTGCCAGCAGTGAAGCCGCCGGGCATCTTGGCTACACCTTC. Amino acid sequence: CASSEAAGHLGYTF. J is TRBJ1-2 and V is TRBV2; no firm D call. This CDR3 region has 14 residues. Germline CDR1 is SNHLY and CDR2 is FYNNEI. V shed 0 bases and J shed 7 bases, with 12 bases lying between them.